This T cell receptor (beta chain) is drawn from a study of shared clonotypes between healthy human individuals. For the study at large: The study drew on a couple of women and a few men aged 18 to 49 as donors. The study's findings and limits: Tissue TCR repertoires likely differ from these blood-only repertoires.

Method: immunoSEQ multiplex PCR; TCRdb's copy keeps in-frame clones and lacks some. The table has hundreds of thousands of clones, 95% to 96% seen once. Comment on this clone: The antigen remains undetermined.

This CDR3 comprises 19 residues. V shed 2 bases and J 2 bases; nucleotides not matched to a gene: 15. CDR1 is MNHNS and CDR2 is SASEGT in the germline V gene. In the naive CD8 group, cells lacked CD45RO and were positively selected for CCR7, so terminally differentiated effector memory CD45RA+ cells were left out. The chain is built from TRBV6-1 and TRBJ1-5; 7 positions agree with TRBD1. The TCR originated in a woman under 40 in good health. Sequencing was carried out using naive CD8+ T cells sorted from blood. The CDR3, as DNA: TGTGCCAGCAGTGAACTTTCGTATCGGGGAACAGGGGGCAATCAGCCCCAGCATTTT. This gives the protein CASSELSYRGTGGNQPQHF.